Detailed here is one TCR beta chain. In the original workflow: Cell counts per sample came from amplifying reference gene primers. Profiling relied on immunoSEQ multiplex PCR, and the TCRdb table lists in-frame clones only, not all of them. V, J and clone size were drawn from that table, and D and trimming were deduced from the DNA. The repertoire includes approximately 150,000 clones, approximately 90% of them detected once, and approximately 2.8% sits in the top ten. The ends lost 1 base at V and 2 bases at J; junction bases unmatched: 6. The CDR3 extends over 16 amino acids. Germline values: CDR1 SNHLY, CDR2 FYNNEI. The data are from a study of blood T cell repertoires in COVID-19. The overall study: The samples span acute and convalescent COVID-19 from the United States, Italy and Spain. The analysed material was cDNA or gDNA that came from T cells, B-cell-depleted T cells, or PBMCs.

The chain uses TRBV2 and TRBJ2-5; 8 nucleotides align to TRBD2. The receptor comes from a woman aged 60-75 years with active COVID-19. Source material: peripheral blood. This CDR3 is CASSEVLAGIQETQYF. The CDR3, as DNA: TGTGCCAGCAGTGAAGTATTAGCGGGAATACAAGAGACCCAGTACTTC.